This T cell receptor (beta chain) was captured in a study of vaccination effects on CD4 cells after COVID-19. Study details: All study participants received two doses of BNT162b2 or mRNA-1273 vaccine. General study points: Just 1 of 255 vaccine-induced clones in healthy recipients was cross-reactive.

Antigen-specific CD4+ T cells were expanded (with viral peptide pools) by the ViraFEST assay ahead of sequencing. Once cultured for more than nine days, the cells underwent separation to obtain CD4+ T cells. Vaccinated participants had no history of SARS-CoV-2 infection and tested negative for nucleocapsid antibodies. Cultures of about 2 million PBMC per well contained about 10 IU/ml IL-2 plus 10 ug/ml peptides. Days 3 and 7 were when half the medium was replaced with IL-2 medium. Germline trimming cut 3 bases from V and 3 bases from J; bases unmatched to any gene: 6. Germline values: CDR1 SGHRS, CDR2 YFSETQ. The length of the CDR3 is 15 residues. This clone was counted a single time. The antigen remains undetermined. TCRdb keeps only in-frame clones here, not all; method: immunoSEQ multiplex PCR. The profile covers some 69,000 clones, with about 72% appearing a single time and 2.8% taken by the ten largest.

This receptor was identified in a human donor who received a COVID-19 vaccine. The chain joins TRBV5-1 to TRBJ2-1; 7 positions agree with TRBD1. Specimen: CD4+ T cells from PBMCs cultured with HCoV-NL63 spike peptides, collected before COVID-19 vaccination. This CDR3 is CASSSAGTDYNEQFF. CDR3 DNA sequence: TGCGCCAGCAGCTCCGCCGGGACAGACTACAATGAGCAGTTCTTC.